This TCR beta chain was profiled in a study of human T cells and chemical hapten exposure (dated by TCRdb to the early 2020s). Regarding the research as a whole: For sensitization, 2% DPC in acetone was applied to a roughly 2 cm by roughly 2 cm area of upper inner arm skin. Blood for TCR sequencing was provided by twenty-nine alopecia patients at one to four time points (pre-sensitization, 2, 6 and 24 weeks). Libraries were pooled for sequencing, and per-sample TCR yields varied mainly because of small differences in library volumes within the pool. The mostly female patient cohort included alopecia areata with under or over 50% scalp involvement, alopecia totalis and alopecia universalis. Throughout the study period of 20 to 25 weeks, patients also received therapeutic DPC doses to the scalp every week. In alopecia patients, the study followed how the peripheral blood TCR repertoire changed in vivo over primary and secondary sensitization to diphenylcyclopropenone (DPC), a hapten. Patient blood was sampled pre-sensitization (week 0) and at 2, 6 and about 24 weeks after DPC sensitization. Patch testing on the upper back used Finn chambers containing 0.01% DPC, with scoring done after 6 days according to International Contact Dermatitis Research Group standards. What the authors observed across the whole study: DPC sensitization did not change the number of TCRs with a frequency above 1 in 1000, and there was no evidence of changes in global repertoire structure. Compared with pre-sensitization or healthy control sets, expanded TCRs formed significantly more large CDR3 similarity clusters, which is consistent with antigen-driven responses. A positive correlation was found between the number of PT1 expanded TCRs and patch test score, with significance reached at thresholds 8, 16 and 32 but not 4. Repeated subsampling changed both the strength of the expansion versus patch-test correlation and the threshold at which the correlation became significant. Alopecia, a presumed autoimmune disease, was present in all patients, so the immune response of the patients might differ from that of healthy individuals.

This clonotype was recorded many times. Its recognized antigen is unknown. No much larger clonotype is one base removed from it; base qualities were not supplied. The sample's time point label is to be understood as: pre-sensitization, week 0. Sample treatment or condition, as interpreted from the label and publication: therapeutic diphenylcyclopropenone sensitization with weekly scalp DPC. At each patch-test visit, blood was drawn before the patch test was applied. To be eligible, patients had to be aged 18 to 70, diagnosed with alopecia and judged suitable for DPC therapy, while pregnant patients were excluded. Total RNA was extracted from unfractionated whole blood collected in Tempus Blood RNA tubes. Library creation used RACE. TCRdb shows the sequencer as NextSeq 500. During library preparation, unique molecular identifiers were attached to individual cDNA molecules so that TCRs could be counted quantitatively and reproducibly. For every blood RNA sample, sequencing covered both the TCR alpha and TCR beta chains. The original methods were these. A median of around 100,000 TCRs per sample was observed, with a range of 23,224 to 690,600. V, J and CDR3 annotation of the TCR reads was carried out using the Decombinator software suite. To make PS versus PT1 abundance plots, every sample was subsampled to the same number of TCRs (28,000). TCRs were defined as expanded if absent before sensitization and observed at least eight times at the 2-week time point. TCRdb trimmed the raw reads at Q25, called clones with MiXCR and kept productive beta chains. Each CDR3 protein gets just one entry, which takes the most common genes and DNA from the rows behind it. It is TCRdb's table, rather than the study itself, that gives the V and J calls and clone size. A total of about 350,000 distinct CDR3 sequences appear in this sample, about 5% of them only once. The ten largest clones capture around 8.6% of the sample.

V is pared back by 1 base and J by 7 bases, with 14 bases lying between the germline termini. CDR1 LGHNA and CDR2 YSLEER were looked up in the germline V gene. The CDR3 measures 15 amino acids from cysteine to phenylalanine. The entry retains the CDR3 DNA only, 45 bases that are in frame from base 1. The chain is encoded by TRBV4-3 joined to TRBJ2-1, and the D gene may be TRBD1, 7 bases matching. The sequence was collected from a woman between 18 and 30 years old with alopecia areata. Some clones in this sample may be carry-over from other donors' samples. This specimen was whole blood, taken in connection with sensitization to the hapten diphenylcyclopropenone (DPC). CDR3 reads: CASSQAETGRNEQFF. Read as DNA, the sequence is TGCGCCAGCAGCCAAGCGGAGACAGGGAGGAATGAGCAGTTCTTC.